This T cell receptor beta chain stems from a study of shared clonotypes between healthy human individuals. Across the whole study: Donor ages ranged 18 to 49 years: a couple of women, a few men. Points from the study as a whole: Naive CD4 clonotype sharing across a few donors was around 5%. The generation probabilities recorded for non-shared clonotypes fell below those of clonotypes shared by all four donors.

CD45RO+ cells went into CD8 memory alongside CCR7-negative CD45RA+ TemRA cells. V shed 6 bases and J 4 bases; nucleotides not matched to a gene: 6. The CDR3 loop spans 13 amino acids. Germline lookup yields CDR1 MNHNS and CDR2 SASEGT. With respect to this clone: Its antigen is unidentified.

Libraries were prepared by immunoSEQ multiplex PCR; TCRdb keeps only in-frame clonotypes and omits some of them. The sample holds 85,000 to 100,000 clones, 60% to 70% seen once. This clonotype originated in a man younger than 40 in good health. Sequencing was performed on memory CD8+ T cells sorted from blood. The subset is: CD45RO+ cells pooled with CCR7-negative TemRA cells. The rearrangement uses TRBV6-1 and TRBJ2-7, with 7 bases fitting TRBD2. In nucleotides, the CDR3 is TGTGCCAGCAGAGCGGGACTACTTTACGAGCAGTACTTC. Its protein product is CASRAGLLYEQYF.